Listed here is a single T cell receptor beta chain. The antigen is not known. These data belong to a study of cytomegalovirus exposure and HLA in healthy donors. Study at large: Previous work identified roughly 110 million unique TCR beta sequences from approximately 190 million T cells. Study conclusions and caveats: Immune exposure information comprised only CMV serostatus.

Trimming took off 1 base at V and 1 base at J, with 4 bases between the two ends. Germline assignment: CDR1 SQVTM and CDR2 ANQGSEA. The length of the CDR3 is 12 residues. Primers included in the PCR were 60 Vbeta and 13 Jbeta primers. The table came from immunoSEQ multiplex PCR; TCRdb's copy has only in-frame clones and leaves some out. The sample lists 150,000 to 200,000 clones, around 86% occurring once. This chain links TRBV29-1 with TRBJ1-1; D not certain. The sequenced sample consisted of PBMCs. This receptor was obtained from a middle-aged man in good health and CMV-seropositive. This chain's CDR3 is CSVEAQNTEAFF. As DNA, the CDR3 is TGCAGCGTTGAAGCCCAGAACACTGAAGCTTTCTTT.